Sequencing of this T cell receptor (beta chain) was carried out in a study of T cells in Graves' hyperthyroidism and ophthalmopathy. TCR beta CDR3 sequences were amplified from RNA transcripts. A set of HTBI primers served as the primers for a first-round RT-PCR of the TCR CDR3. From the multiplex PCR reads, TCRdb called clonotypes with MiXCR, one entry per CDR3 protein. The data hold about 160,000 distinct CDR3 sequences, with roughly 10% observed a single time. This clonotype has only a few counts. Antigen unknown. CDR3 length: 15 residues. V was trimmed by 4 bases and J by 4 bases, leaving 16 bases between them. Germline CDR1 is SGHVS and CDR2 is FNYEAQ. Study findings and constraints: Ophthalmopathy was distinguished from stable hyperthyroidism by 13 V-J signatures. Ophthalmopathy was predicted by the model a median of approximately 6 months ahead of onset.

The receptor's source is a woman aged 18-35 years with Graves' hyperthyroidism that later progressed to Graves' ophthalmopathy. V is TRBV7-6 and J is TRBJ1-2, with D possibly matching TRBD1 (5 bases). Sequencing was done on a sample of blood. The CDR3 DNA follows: TGTGCCAGCAGCTCGGGACCTTCTAGGGGCTATGGCTACACCTTC. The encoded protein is CASSSGPSRGYGYTF.